This paragraph covers one TCR beta chain sequence. Its specificity is unknown. V trimming: 4 bases; J trimming: 7 bases; junction bases outside the gene matches: 6. The CDR3 totals 14 residues. The germline V gene encodes CDR1 MGHRA and CDR2 YSYEKL. TCRdb used MiXCR to reprocess the 5' RACE reads, holding one entry per CDR3 protein. In the table there are a few hundred thousand distinct CDR3 sequences, about 20% of which are singletons. The sample comes from a study of T-cell memory formation after mild COVID-19. Findings and limits, study-wide: CD4/CD8 balance characterized clones contracting day 15 to 85, and CD4+ skew characterized later expanders.

The TCR comes from a man aged 18 to 29 who had mild COVID-19 (a few samples of this study predate the infection). Cell type and time point are not known. Specimen: PBMCs or a T cell subset sorted from them (not recorded which). This chain connects TRBV4-1 to TRBJ2-4; 8 positions agree with TRBD1. CDR3 sequence (DNA): TGCGCCAGCAGCCCGAAGAGGACAGGGAACATTCAGTACTTC. Translated, it gives CASSPKRTGNIQYF.